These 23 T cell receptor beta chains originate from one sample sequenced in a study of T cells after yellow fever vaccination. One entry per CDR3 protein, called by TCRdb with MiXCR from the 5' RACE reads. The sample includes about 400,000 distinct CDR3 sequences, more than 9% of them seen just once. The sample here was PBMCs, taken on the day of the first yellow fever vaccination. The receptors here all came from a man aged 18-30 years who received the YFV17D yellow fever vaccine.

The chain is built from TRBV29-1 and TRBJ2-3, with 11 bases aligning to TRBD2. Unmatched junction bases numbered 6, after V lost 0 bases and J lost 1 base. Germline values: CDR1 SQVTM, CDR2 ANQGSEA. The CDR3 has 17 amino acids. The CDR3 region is CSVEEIQLAGGTDTQYF. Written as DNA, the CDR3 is TGCAGCGTTGAAGAGATCCAACTAGCGGGGGGCACAGATACGCAGTATTTT.

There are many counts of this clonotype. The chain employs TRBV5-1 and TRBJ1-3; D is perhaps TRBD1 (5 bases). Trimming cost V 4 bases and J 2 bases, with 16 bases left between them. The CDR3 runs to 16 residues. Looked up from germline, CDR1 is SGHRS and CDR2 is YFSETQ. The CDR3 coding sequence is TGCGCCAGCAGCCCGGGATCGGGGGGAGCTGGAAACACCATATATTTT. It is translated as CASSPGSGGAGNTIYF.

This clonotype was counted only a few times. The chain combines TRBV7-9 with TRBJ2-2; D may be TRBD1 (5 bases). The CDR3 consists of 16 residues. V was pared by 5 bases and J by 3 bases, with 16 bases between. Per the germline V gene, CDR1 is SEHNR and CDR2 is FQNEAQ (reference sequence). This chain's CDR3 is CASSLWQGPHTGELFF. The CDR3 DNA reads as TGTGCCAGCAGCCTCTGGCAGGGCCCACACACCGGGGAGCTGTTTTTT.

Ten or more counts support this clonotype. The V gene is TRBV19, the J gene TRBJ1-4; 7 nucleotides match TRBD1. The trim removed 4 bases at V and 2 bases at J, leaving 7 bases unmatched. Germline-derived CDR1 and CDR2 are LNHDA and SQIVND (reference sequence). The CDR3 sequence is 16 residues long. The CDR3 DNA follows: TGTGCCAGTAGTACCAGAGGGGGCCTCACTAATGAAAAACTGTTTTTT. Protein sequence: CASSTRGGLTNEKLFF.

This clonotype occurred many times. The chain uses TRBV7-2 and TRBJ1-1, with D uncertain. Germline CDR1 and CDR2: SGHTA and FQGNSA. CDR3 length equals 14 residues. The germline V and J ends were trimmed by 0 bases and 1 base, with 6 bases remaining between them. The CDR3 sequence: CASSLAWENTEAFF. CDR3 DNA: TGTGCCAGCAGCTTAGCGTGGGAGAACACTGAAGCTTTCTTT.

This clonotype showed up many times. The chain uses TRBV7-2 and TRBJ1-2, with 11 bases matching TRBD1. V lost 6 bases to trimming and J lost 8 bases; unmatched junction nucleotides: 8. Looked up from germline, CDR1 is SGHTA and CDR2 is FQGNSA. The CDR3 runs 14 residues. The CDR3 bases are TGTGCCAGCAGTCCGGGGACAGGGGGACGAGGCTACACCTTC. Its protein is CASSPGTGGRGYTF. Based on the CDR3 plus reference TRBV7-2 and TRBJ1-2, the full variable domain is GAGVSQSPSNKVTEKGKDVELRCDPISGHTALYWYRQSLGQGLEFLIYFQGNSAPDKSGLPSDRFSAERTGGSVSTLTIQRTQQEDSAVYLCASSPGTGGRGYTFGSGTRLTVV.

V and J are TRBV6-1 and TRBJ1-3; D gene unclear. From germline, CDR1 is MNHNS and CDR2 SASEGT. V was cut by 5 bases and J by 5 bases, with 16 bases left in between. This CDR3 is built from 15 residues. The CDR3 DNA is TGTGCCAGCAGTCGACCGACGGGGATAAGAAACACCATATATTTT. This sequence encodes CASSRPTGIRNTIYF.

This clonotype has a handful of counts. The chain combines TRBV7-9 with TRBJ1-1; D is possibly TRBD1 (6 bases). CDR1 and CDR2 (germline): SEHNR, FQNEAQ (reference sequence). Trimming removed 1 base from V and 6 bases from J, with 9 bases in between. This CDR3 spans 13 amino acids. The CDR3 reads CASSLGGRAEAFF. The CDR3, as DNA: TGTGCCAGCAGCTTAGGGGGGCGAGCTGAAGCTTTCTTT.

The DNA for the CDR3 is TGCAGTGCTAGAGACCCGCGGACTAGCGGGGGGGGCGAGCAGTACTTC. Protein product: CSARDPRTSGGGEQYF. The V and J genes are TRBV20-1 and TRBJ2-7, with 15 bases fitting TRBD2. The CDR3 loop spans 16 amino acids. V was pared by 0 bases and J by 6 bases, with 6 bases of the junction left unmatched. Germline V gene lookup returns CDR1 DFQATT and CDR2 SNEGSKA (reference sequence).

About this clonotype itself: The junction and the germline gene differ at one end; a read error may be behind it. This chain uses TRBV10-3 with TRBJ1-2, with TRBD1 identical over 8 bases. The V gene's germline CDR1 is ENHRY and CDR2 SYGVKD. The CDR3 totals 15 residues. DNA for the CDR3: TGTACCATCAGTGAGTCGTCGGACAGGGCCTATGGCTACACCTTC. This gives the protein CTISESSDRAYGYTF.

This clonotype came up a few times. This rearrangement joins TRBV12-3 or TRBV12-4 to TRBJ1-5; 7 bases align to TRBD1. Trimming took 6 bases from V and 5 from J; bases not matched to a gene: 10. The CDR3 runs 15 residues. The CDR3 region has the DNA TGTGCCAGCAGCCCAACAGGGGAGGGAGATCAGCCCCAGCATTTT. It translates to CASSPTGEGDQPQHF.

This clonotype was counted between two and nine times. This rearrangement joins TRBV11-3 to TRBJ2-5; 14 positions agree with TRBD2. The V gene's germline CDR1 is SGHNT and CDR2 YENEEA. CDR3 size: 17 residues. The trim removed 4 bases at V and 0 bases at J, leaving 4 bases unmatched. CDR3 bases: TGTGCCAGCAGCTCCGGGACTAGCGGGGGATACCAAGAGACCCAGTACTTC. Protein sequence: CASSSGTSGGYQETQYF.

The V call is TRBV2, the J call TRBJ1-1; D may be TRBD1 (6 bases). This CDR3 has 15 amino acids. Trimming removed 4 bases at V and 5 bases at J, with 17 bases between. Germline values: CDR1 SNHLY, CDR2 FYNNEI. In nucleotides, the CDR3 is TGTGCCAGCAGTGGGGAAAGAGACAGGTCGACTGAAGCTTTCTTT. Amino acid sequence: CASSGERDRSTEAFF.

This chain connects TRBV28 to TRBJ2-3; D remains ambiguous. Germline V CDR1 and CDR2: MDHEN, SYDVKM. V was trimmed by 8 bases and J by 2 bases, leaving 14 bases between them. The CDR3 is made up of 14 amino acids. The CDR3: CASGMGRNTDTQYF. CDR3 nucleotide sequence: TGTGCCAGCGGAATGGGCAGGAACACAGATACGCAGTATTTT.

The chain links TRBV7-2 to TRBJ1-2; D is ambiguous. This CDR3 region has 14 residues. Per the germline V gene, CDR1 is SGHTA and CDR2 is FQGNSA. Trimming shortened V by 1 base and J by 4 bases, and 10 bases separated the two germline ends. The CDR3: CASSLDRVSYGYTF. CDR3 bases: TGTGCCAGCAGCTTAGACAGAGTAAGCTATGGCTACACCTTC.

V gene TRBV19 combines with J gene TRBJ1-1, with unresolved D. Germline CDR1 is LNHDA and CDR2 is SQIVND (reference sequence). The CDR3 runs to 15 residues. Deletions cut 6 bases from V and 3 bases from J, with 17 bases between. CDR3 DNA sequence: TGTGCCAGTAGCCCTGCGTGGGAGGTGGACACTGAAGCTTTCTTT. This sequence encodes CASSPAWEVDTEAFF.

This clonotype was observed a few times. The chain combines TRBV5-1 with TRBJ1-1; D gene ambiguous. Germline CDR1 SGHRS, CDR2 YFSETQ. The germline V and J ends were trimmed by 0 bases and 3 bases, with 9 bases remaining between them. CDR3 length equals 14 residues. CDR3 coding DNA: TGCGCCAGCAGCTTGGATGGAACCGACACTGAAGCTTTCTTT. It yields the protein CASSLDGTDTEAFF.

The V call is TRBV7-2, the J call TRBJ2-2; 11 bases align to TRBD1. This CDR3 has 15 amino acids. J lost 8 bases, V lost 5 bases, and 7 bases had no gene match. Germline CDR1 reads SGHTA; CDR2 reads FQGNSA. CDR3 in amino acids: CASSRTGTGGGELFF. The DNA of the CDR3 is TGTGCCAGCAGCCGGACCGGGACAGGGGGTGGGGAGCTGTTTTTT.

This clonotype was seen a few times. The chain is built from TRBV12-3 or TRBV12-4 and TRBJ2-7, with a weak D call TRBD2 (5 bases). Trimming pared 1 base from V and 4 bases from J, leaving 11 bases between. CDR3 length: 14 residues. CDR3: CASSLEASFYEQYF. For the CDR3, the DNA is TGTGCCAGCAGTTTAGAGGCTAGCTTTTACGAGCAGTACTTC.

CDR3 protein: CASSQDPRNYGYTF. CDR3 in DNA: TGTGCCAGCAGCCAAGACCCCCGGAACTATGGCTACACCTTC. J is TRBJ1-2 and V is TRBV14; no definite D call. V shed 0 bases and J shed 2 bases, with 7 bases lying between them. Per germline, CDR1 SGHDN and CDR2 FVKESK. CDR3 length equals 14 residues.

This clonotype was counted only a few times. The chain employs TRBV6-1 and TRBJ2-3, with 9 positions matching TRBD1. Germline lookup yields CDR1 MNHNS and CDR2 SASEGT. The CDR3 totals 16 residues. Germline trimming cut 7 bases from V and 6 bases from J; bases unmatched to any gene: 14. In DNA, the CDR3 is TGTGCCAGCACAGGACAGGGGCTCCAAGTTGTGGATACGCAGTATTTT. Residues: CASTGQGLQVVDTQYF.

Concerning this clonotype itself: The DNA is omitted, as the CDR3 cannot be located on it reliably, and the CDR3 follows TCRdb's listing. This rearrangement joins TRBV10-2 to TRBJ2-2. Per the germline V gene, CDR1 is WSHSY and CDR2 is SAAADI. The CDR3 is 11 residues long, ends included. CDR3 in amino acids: CASPDRGAVFF.

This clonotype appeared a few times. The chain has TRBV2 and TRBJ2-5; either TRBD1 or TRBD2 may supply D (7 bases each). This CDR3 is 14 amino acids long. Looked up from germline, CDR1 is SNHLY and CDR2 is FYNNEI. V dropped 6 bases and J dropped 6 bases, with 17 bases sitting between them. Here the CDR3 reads CASSLQGRGKTQYF. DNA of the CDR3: TGTGCCAGCAGCTTACAGGGGAGGGGTAAGACCCAGTACTTC.